The present T cell receptor beta chain was sequenced within a study of T cell responses to AZD1222 COVID-19 vaccine. Findings of the study overall: Vaccination with two AZD1222 doses was followed by a rise in Spike-specific TCR breadth and depth.

The CDR3 extends over 15 amino acids. Per germline, CDR1 SGDLS and CDR2 YYNGEE. With V trimmed by 4 bases and J by 0 bases, 6 bases remained unmatched. Profiled with immunoSEQ multiplex PCR; TCRdb holds only in-frame clones, not every one. The repertoire consists of about 120,000 clones, with around 93% occurring once and the leading ten covering around 15%. On this clone itself: What it recognizes is unknown.

This clonotype was sampled from an adult in good health. The input for sequencing was peripheral blood, taken on day 0 of AZD1222 vaccination. The gene calls are TRBV9 and TRBJ2-7; the match to TRBD1 covers 8 bases. DNA for the CDR3: TGTGCCAGCAGCAAGGGGACAGGCACCTCCTACGAGCAGTACTTC. It translates to CASSKGTGTSYEQYF.